This TCR beta chain was sequenced in a study of OX40 agonist ivuxolimab in advanced cancers. Looking at the study overall: Patients were given ivuxolimab, an antibody that agonizes OX40 (CD134). In this trial design, patients received ivuxolimab intravenously at 0.01 to 10 mg/kg every 2 weeks.

CDR1 and CDR2 from the germline V gene are LGHNA and YSLEER. After removal of 3 bases from V and 5 bases from J, the junction contained 6 bases not matched to a gene. The CDR3 extends over 15 amino acids. Overall study results and limits: On average, CD8+ T cells had more expanded clones than CD4+. CD4+ and CD8+ blood T cells expanded clonally by week 6 at 0.1 to 3.0 mg/kg.

About this clone: The target antigen is unknown.

Assay used: immunoSEQ multiplex PCR; TCRdb lists only in-frame clones, some missing. The sample carries fewer than 85,000 clones, around 78% recorded once. Here the sequenced sample was CD4+ or CD8+ T cells sorted from blood, taken in a trial of the OX40 agonist ivuxolimab. The chain is built from TRBV4-3 and TRBJ2-5; 10 bases are shared with TRBD2. The clonotype was recovered from an adult with an advanced solid tumor such as melanoma, head and neck, liver or kidney cancer. The CDR3 sequence is CASSHGAGGLETQYF. In DNA form, the CDR3 reads TGCGCCAGCAGCCACGGAGCGGGGGGGCTCGAGACCCAGTACTTC.